This TCR beta chain was recovered during a study of OX40 agonist ivuxolimab in advanced cancers. Notes on the research overall: Ivuxolimab, which targeted the costimulatory receptor OX40 (CD134), was an agonistic, fully human IgG2 monoclonal antibody. Intravenous ivuxolimab was administered to patients every 2 weeks at six dose levels: 0.01, 0.1, 0.3, 1.5, 3 and 10 mg/kg. Patients were allowed to have had prior anti-PD-1, anti-PD-L1 or anti-CTLA-4 therapy, and approximately 43% of the dose-escalation patients had previously received checkpoint inhibitors. Peripheral TCRbeta sequencing was intended to test whether TCR sequence diversity was altered and clonal T-cell expansion was caused by ivuxolimab. The paper describes the monotherapy dose-escalation part (N = 52 patients) of the phase I trial of ivuxolimab. Among the approximately 54 dose-escalation patients, roughly 20 had hepatocellular carcinoma, roughly 15 melanoma, 9 renal cell carcinoma and 9 head and neck cancer. In the dose-escalation cohort, about four fifths of patients were male, and the mean age was roughly 60 years with a range of roughly 23 to 79. Partial responses occurred in three dose-escalation patients, of whom one had hepatocellular carcinoma and two had cutaneous melanoma. The full study reports these points: At doses of 0.1 to 3.0 mg/kg, clonal expansion of both CD4+ and CD8+ T cells in blood was seen between baseline and week 6. In the 0.1-3.0 mg/kg groups, partial responders had among the lowest normalized peripheral clonal expansion, particularly in CD8+ T cells. On average, CD8+ T cells showed more expanded clones than CD4+ T cells after ivuxolimab. Antigen specificity was not determined for the clonally expanded peripheral T cells. Low levels of normalized T-cell clonal expansion were also seen in some patients who did not respond.

Genomic DNA was extracted from sorted cells for sequencing of the TCRbeta CDR3 region. The immunoSEQ Assay was used for sequencing of TCRbeta CDR3 regions. TCRdb took over this immuneACCESS table, retaining in-frame rearrangements with V and J assigned. Such tables are incomplete; in checked studies, under half of the missing clones stem from an unresolved V gene, and the remainder is unexplained. This sample gives more than 45,000 clones in total; roughly 82% of them show up just once. The top ten clonotypes cover less than 4.5% of the sample. The trial excluded patients who had a history of autoimmune disease or who were on systemic immunosuppression. Peripheral blood for TCR sequencing was collected from all dose cohorts at baseline, on cycle 4 day 1, and on cycle 7 day 1. The samples were drawn from a first-in-human, open-label, multicenter phase I dose-escalation trial of ivuxolimab. Adults with locally advanced or metastatic head and neck squamous cell, hepatocellular, melanoma or renal cell carcinoma were enrolled in the trial. Before TCR sequencing, CD4+ T cells and CD8+ T cells were sorted from peripheral blood as separate populations.

Sequences LNHDA (CDR1) and SQIVND (CDR2) are obtained from the germline V gene (reference sequence). The CDR3 holds 11 amino acids from the cysteine to the phenylalanine. CDR3 DNA is the only sequence kept; it has 33 bases, read in frame from the first base. V and J lose 8 bases and 9 bases, and a span of 12 bases separates them. Points on this clone: Its antigen is not yet known. No base quality values were provided; no much bigger clone lies one nucleotide off.

The sequence joins TRBV19 to TRBJ2-3; the D region possibly corresponds to TRBD1 (6 bases align). The origin of this receptor is an adult with an advanced solid tumor such as melanoma, head and neck, liver or kidney cancer. The sample in question was CD4+ or CD8+ T cells sorted from blood, obtained in a trial of the OX40 agonist ivuxolimab. The CDR3 amino acid sequence is: CASYRDKTQYF. The bases are TGTGCCAGTTACCGGGACAAGACGCAGTATTTT.